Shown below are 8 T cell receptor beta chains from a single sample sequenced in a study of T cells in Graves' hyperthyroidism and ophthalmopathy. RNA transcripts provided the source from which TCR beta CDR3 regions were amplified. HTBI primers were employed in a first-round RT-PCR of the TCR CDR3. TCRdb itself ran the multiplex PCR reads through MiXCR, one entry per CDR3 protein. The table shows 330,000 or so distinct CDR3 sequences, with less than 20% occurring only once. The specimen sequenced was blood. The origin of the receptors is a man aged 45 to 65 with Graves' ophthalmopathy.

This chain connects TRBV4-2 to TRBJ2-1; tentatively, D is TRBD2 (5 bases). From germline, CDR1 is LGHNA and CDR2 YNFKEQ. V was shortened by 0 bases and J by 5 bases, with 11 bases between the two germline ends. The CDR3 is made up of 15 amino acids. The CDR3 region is CASSQDALENNEQFF. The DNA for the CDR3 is TGTGCCAGCAGCCAAGATGCACTAGAAAACAATGAGCAGTTCTTC.

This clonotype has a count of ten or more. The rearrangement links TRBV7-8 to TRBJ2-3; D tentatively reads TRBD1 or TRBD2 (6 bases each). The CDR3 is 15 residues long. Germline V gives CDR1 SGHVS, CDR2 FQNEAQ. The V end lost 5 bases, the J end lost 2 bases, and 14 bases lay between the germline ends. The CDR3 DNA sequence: TGTGCCAGCAGCCCGCCGGGGGCCGACACAGATACGCAGTATTTT. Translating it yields CASSPPGADTDTQYF.

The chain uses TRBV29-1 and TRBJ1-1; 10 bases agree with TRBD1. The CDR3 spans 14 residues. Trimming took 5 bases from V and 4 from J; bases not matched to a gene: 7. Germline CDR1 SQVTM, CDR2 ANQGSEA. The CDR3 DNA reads TGCAGCGTTATCCGGGACAGGGGACGCACTGAAGCTTTCTTT. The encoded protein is CSVIRDRGRTEAFF.

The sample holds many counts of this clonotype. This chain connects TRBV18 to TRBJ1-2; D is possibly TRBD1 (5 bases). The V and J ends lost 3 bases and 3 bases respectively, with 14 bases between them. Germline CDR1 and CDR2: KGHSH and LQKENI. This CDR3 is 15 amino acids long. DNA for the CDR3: TGTGCCAGCTCACCTCCGGGACCCCAGGACTATGGCTACACCTTC. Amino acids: CASSPPGPQDYGYTF.

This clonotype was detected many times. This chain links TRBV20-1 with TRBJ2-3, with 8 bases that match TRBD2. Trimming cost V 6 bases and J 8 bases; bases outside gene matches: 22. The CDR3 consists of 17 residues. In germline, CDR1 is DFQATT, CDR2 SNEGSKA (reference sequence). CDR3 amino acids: CSAPPLLAETPRGTQYF. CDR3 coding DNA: TGCAGTGCCCCCCCCTTACTAGCGGAAACCCCACGGGGTACGCAGTATTTT.

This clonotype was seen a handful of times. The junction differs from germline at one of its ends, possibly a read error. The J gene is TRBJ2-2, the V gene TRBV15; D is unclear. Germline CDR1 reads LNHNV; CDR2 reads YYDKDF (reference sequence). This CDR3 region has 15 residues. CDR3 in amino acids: CAASPGGPWTGELFF. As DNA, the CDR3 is TGTGCCGCCAGCCCCGGCGGTCCCTGGACCGGGGAGCTGTTTTTT.

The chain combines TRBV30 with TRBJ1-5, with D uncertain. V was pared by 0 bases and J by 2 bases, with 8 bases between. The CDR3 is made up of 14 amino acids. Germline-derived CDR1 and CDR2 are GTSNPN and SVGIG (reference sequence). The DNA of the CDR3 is TGTGCCTGGAGTGTAAGAAAAGGCAATCAGCCCCAGCATTTT. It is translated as CAWSVRKGNQPQHF.

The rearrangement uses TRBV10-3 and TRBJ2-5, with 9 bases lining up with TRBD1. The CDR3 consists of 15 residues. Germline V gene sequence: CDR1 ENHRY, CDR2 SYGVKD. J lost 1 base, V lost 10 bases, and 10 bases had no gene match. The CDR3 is CATLRGDRVQETQYF. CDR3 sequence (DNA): TGTGCCACTCTAAGGGGGGACAGGGTCCAAGAGACCCAGTACTTC.